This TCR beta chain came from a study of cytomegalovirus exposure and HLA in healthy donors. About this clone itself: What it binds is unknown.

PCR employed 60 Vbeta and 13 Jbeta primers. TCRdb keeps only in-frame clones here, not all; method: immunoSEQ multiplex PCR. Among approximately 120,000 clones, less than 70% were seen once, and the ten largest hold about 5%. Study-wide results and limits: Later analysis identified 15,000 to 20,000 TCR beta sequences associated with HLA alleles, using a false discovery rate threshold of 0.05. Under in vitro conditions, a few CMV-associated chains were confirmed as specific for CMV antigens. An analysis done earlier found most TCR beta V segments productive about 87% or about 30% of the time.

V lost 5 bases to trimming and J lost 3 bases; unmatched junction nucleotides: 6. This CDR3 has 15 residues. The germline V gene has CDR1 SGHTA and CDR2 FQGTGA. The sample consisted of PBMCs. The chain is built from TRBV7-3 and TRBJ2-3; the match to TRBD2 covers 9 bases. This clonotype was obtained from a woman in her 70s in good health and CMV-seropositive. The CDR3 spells CASSPRGGRTDTQYF. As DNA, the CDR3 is TGTGCCAGCAGCCCGCGGGGGGGCAGAACAGATACGCAGTATTTT.